This T cell receptor (beta chain) was recovered during a study of monozygotic twins with inflammatory bowel disease. CDR3 length: 16 residues. Germline V gene data show CDR1 as MDHEN and CDR2 as SYDVKM. Per-sample cDNA came from eight separate reactions. TCRdb processed the 5' RACE reads again and assigns one entry to each CDR3 protein, with no DNA. This sample contains roughly 100,000 distinct CDR3 sequences. This receptor was taken from a human donor with ulcerative colitis or Crohn's disease, or a healthy co-twin of an affected twin (not recorded which). The chain uses TRBV28 and TRBJ2-3; no DNA is available, so the TRBD1 call from TCRdb remains unchecked. The sequencing input was blood. CDR3 amino acids: CASNTPGHGLGVTQYF.